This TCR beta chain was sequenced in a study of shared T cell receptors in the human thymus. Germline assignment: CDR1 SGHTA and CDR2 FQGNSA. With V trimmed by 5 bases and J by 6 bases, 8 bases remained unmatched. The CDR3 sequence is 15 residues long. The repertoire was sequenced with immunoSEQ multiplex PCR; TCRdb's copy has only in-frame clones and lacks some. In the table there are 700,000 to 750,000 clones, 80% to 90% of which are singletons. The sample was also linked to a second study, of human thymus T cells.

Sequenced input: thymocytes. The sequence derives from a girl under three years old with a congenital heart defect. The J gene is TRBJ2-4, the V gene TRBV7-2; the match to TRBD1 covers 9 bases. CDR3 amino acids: CASSPRTGERNIQYF. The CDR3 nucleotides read TGTGCCAGCAGCCCCCGGACAGGGGAAAGAAACATTCAGTACTTC. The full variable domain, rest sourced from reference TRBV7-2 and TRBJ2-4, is GAGVSQSPSNKVTEKGKDVELRCDPISGHTALYWYRQSLGQGLEFLIYFQGNSAPDKSGLPSDRFSAERTGGSVSTLTIQRTQQEDSAVYLCASSPRTGERNIQYFGAGTRLSVL.